The TCR beta chain under discussion was sequenced for a study of T cell responses to AZD1222 COVID-19 vaccine (dated by TCRdb to the early 2020s). The study in broad terms: TCR sequencing covered more than 230 trial participants: 200 to 210 given two doses of AZD1222 and 26 given two doses of MenACWY control vaccine. Enrollment into the trials was organized by age into subgroups of 18-55, 56-69 and 70-plus years, and those subgroups contained about 160, 30 and 59 TCR-sequenced participants, respectively.

With respect to this clone: It has no known antigen specificity. Per-base quality was not reported, and no clone a single base away is much larger than it.

What the work shows at the level of the full study, not this receptor alone: Most participants were white British and females outnumbered males, and the authors suggested that clonal diversity may have been underestimated. Conclusions about previously exposed vaccinees were limited because only a handful of AZD1222 recipients were SARS-CoV-2 seropositive at baseline. Because no samples from the day 14 peak response were available, repertoires could be characterized only after the peak T cell response. The whole spike protein was spanned by vaccine-associated CD4 TCRs, and dominant responses were seen in regions 160-218 and 743-854. Spike-specific TCR breadth and depth rose significantly after two AZD1222 doses compared with day 0 and with MenACWY recipients. The 56-69-year group was small, and its depth increase did not reach significance, likely because of low power. Reportedly, close to half of the unique spike-specific TCRs recognized epitopes lying outside the regions that are mutated in the B.1.351 and B.1.1.7 variants.

Taken with the paper, the label for time point translates to: about 28 days (+/-7) after the second vaccine dose. AZD1222 recipients whose second dose came at about 4 weeks and those whose second dose came at about 12 weeks were combined into one group, since spike-specific TCR depth and breadth did not differ between the two schedules. The vaccinee samples were drawn from two UK trials, COV001 and COV002, one of which was a single-blind randomized controlled phase 2/3 trial testing AZD1222 (ChAdOx1 nCoV-19) in healthy adults. For TCRbeta chain sequencing, PBMC samples were collected from trial participants at day 0 and at day 28 after the second dose. The CDR3 runs 14 residues from the cysteine to the phenylalanine. Only the CDR3 portion is preserved as DNA: 42 bases, with reading frame beginning at the first base. The trim is 1 base for V and 7 bases for J, with a gap of 13 bases between the germline ends. CDR1 and CDR2, looked up from the germline V gene, are SGHVS and FQNEAQ.

The CDR3 regions of human TCRbeta chains were analyzed by immunosequencing. The source study handled its data this way. TCRs in the repertoires were matched against a reference library of SARS-CoV-2-specific TCRs that had been generated with the MIRA antigen-specificity platform. Breadth meant the fraction of unique TCRs that were SARS-CoV-2-associated, whereas depth meant the fraction of total T cells that were SARS-CoV-2-associated. Each spike-specific TCR was assigned to its reactive spike region and to a CD4 or CD8 class using the MIRA data. Log10-transformed breadth and depth values were compared by one-way ANOVA with Sidak's multiple comparisons tests. Entries here come from immuneACCESS through TCRdb and include only in-frame sequences with V and J called. Some clones fail to appear in such tables; in the studies checked, an unresolved V gene covers under half of the shortfall, and the cause of the remainder is unknown. That table furnishes V, J and clone size, whereas the DNA furnished D and trimming. This sample is represented by around 200,000 clones; 94% of them were singletons. The ten largest clones add up to around 1.6% of the sample.

This receptor was taken from an adult who received the AZD1222 COVID-19 vaccine. The chain joins TRBV7-8 to TRBJ1-1, with no reliable assignment of the D segment. Material: peripheral blood, obtained 28 days after the second AZD1222 dose. The nucleotide sequence is TGTGCCAGCAGCTTAGAGCCTGGTGACAATGAAGCTTTCTTT. The translation is CASSLEPGDNEAFF.